Reported below is one T cell receptor (beta chain). Its antigen is currently unknown. The record originates from a study of graft-versus-host responses after intestinal transplantation. Overall study: Every transplant recipient was induced with anti-thymocyte globulin, then maintained on tacrolimus and steroids for about 3 years. Findings of the study overall: Clonal ratios of graft-versus-host to host-versus-graft in allografts were high for patients exhibiting graft-donor T cell macrochimerism. Peak circulating GvH clone levels tracked with early post-transplant HvG declines. GvH clones were identified in recipient marrow, with some first appearing in ileum or blood.

Clones were sequenced by immunoSEQ multiplex PCR, and TCRdb holds only the in-frame ones, with some missing. Among about 39,000 clones listed, roughly 95% were seen once. The CDR3 length is 18 residues. Germline V gives CDR1 SGHRS, CDR2 YFSETQ. V was clipped by 8 bases and J by 4 bases; unmatched bases: 17. The specimen was unstimulated CD8+ T cells sorted from spleen or lymph node cells, collected before transplant. This sequence joins TRBV5-1 and TRBJ2-1; 11 bases line up with TRBD1. The clonotype comes from a human donor who was the organ donor for an intestinal transplant. The CDR3: CASSGTGGSFYSYNEQFF. CDR3 coding DNA: TGCGCCAGTAGTGGGACAGGGGGGTCCTTTTACTCATACAATGAGCAGTTCTTC. Combining the CDR3 with reference TRBV5-1 and TRBJ2-1 gives the whole variable domain KAGVTQTPRYLIKTRGQQVTLSCSPISGHRSVSWYQQTPGQGLQFLFEYFSETQRNKGNFPGRFSGRQFSNSRSEMNVSTLELGDSALYLCASSGTGGSFYSYNEQFFGPGTRLTVL.